This T cell receptor (beta chain) was profiled in a study of early stage breast cancer tumors. General study points: Chain pairing and CD4, CD8 or FOXP3 expression were not captured.

The CDR3 is 15 amino acids. Trimming took 2 bases from V and 6 from J, leaving 14 bases between them. The germline gives CDR1 LGHNA, CDR2 YSLEER. Blood replicates held 0.5 ug DNA, tumor or normal breast roughly 1.5 ug, two each. This table comes from immunoSEQ multiplex PCR, and its TCRdb copy is limited to in-frame clones, with some not included. This sample has around 40,000 clones, with around 69% found just once. A word on this clone: Its cognate antigen is unknown.

This chain joins TRBV4-3 and TRBJ2-4; D is perhaps TRBD2 (6 bases). The sample was blood. This sequence originates from a person between 45 and 65 years old with breast cancer. The CDR3 spells CASSQRAGTGNIQYF. CDR3 coding DNA: TGCGCCAGCAGCCAAAGGGCGGGGACGGGAAACATTCAGTACTTC.